A single sample is the source of the 25 T cell receptor beta chains below, sequenced in a study of shared clonotypes between healthy human individuals. Data came from immunoSEQ multiplex PCR; TCRdb stores just in-frame clones and leaves some out. The sample includes around 2.3 million clones, approximately 96% seen only once; the top ten take 0.13%. The specimen was naive CD4+ T cells sorted from blood. The subset was: CD45RA+ positively selected. The receptors derive from a man younger than 35 in good health.

The rearrangement uses TRBV6-5 and TRBJ2-7, with TRBD2 matching 12 bases. CDR1 and CDR2 from the germline V gene are MNHEY and SVGAGI. This CDR3 has 15 amino acids. With 5 bases clipped from V and 5 bases from J, the junction kept 7 bases outside the gene matches. The CDR3 protein is CASSTPTSGRNEQYF. DNA of the CDR3: TGTGCCAGCAGTACACCCACTAGCGGGAGGAACGAGCAGTACTTC.

The chain recombines TRBV27 with TRBJ2-7; D is uncertain. The CDR3 totals 13 residues. CDR1 is MNHEY, CDR2 SMNVEV, per germline (reference sequence). V was trimmed by 3 bases and J by 1 base, leaving 7 bases between them. The CDR3 nucleotides are TGTGCCAGCAGTTTCTCTAGTTCCTACGAGCAGTACTTC. Its translation is CASSFSSSYEQYF.

This clone appeared a single time. The same CDR3 also results from other DNA sequences found in this sample. The J gene is TRBJ2-3, the V gene TRBV28; 9 bases are shared with TRBD2. CDR1 is MDHEN, CDR2 SYDVKM, per germline. The CDR3 covers 14 residues. With 5 bases clipped from V and 3 bases from J, the junction kept 3 bases outside the gene matches. The CDR3 DNA reads as TGTGCCAGCAGTCTAAGCGGGGGGACAGATACGCAGTATTTT. Protein product: CASSLSGGTDTQYF. Supplemented by reference TRBV28 and TRBJ2-3, the full variable domain reads DVKVTQSSRYLVKRTGEKVFLECVQDMDHENMFWYRQDPGLGLRLIYFSYDVKMKEKGDIPEGYSVSREKKERFSLILESASTNQTSMYLCASSLSGGTDTQYFGPGTRLTVL.

The genes are TRBV2 and TRBJ1-3; 11 nucleotides match TRBD1. Germline V lookup: CDR1 SNHLY, CDR2 FYNNEI. The CDR3 length is 13 residues. With 8 bases clipped from V and 7 bases from J, the junction kept 4 bases outside the gene matches. CDR3 DNA: TGTGCCAGCGGACAGGGGGCTTCGAACACCATATATTTT. It is translated as CASGQGASNTIYF.

Here the CDR3 DNA reads TGTGCCACCAGCCAGGGGGTCCCTGGGGCCAACGTCCTGACTTTC. It is translated as CATSQGVPGANVLTF. The gene calls are TRBV15 and TRBJ2-6; TRBD1 matches at 7 bases. The germline CDR1 and CDR2 sequences are LNHNV and YYDKDF (reference sequence). V shed 5 bases and J 2 bases; nucleotides not matched to a gene: 3. This CDR3 region has 15 residues.

This clone was detected once. V gene TRBV7-2 combines with J gene TRBJ1-5; the D is unclear. The V end lost 2 bases, the J end lost 1 base, and 6 bases lay between the germline ends. Germline CDR1 is SGHTA and CDR2 is FQGNSA. The CDR3 is made up of 14 amino acids. CDR3 DNA: TGTGCCAGCAGCTTACAGTGGAGCAATCAGCCCCAGCATTTT. Translation gives CASSLQWSNQPQHF.

The chain carries TRBV2 and TRBJ1-4; D remains unclear. Germline loops: CDR1 SNHLY, CDR2 FYNNEI. The CDR3 has 12 amino acids. The germline V and J ends were trimmed by 6 bases and 5 bases, with 7 bases remaining between them. In DNA, the CDR3 is TGTGCCAGCAGGGCTCAGAATGAAAAACTGTTTTTT. Protein sequence: CASRAQNEKLFF.

The chain carries TRBV9 and TRBJ1-1, with D possibly TRBD1 on 6 matching bases. The length of the CDR3 is 17 residues. V lost 0 bases and J lost 1, with 16 bases in between. Germline V gene sequence: CDR1 SGDLS, CDR2 YYNGEE. CDR3 residues: CASSVGEGGRGNTEAFF. Here the CDR3 DNA reads TGTGCCAGCAGCGTAGGGGAAGGGGGGCGCGGGAACACTGAAGCTTTCTTT.

This sequence joins TRBV19 and TRBJ2-7, with 9 bases that match TRBD1. V gave up 2 bases and J gave up 6 bases; unmatched junction bases: 11. The CDR3 totals 16 residues. CDR1 is LNHDA and CDR2 is SQIVND in the germline V gene (reference sequence). The CDR3 sequence: CASSIISPQGAGEQYF. CDR3 in DNA: TGTGCCAGTAGTATAATTAGTCCACAGGGGGCAGGCGAGCAGTACTTC.

This clone was observed a single time. V is TRBV7-2 and J is TRBJ1-2; tentatively, D is TRBD1 (6 bases). The CDR3 contains 14 residues. The V gene's germline CDR1 is SGHTA and CDR2 FQGNSA. Deletions cut 6 bases from V and 4 bases from J, with 15 bases between. CDR3 loop: CASRKDTGSYGYTF. The CDR3 DNA is TGTGCCAGCAGAAAAGACACAGGGAGCTATGGCTACACCTTC.

On this clone: Within the sample, other DNA sequences also encode this same CDR3. V is TRBV5-1 and J is TRBJ2-1, with 7 bases that match TRBD1. Germline V CDR1 and CDR2: SGHRS, YFSETQ. Trimming removed 0 bases from V and 4 bases from J; junction bases left unmatched: 4. The CDR3 loop spans 15 amino acids. CDR3 in DNA: TGCGCCAGCAGCTTGGGACAGGGCCTTTACAATGAGCAGTTCTTC. This gives the protein CASSLGQGLYNEQFF. Based on the CDR3 plus reference TRBV5-1 and TRBJ2-1, the full variable domain is KAGVTQTPRYLIKTRGQQVTLSCSPISGHRSVSWYQQTPGQGLQFLFEYFSETQRNKGNFPGRFSGRQFSNSRSEMNVSTLELGDSALYLCASSLGQGLYNEQFFGPGTRLTVL.

The gene calls are TRBV5-1 and TRBJ2-5; D may be TRBD2 (6 bases). Germline V gene lookup returns CDR1 SGHRS and CDR2 YFSETQ. The V end lost 4 bases, the J end lost 5 bases, and 12 bases lay between the germline ends. This CDR3 has 13 residues. The CDR3 DNA reads as TGCGCCAGCAGCCTGGACTATCCGGAGACCCAGTACTTC. Protein sequence: CASSLDYPETQYF.

This clone was seen a few times. This chain uses TRBV4-3 with TRBJ1-6; no definite D call. Trimming shortened V by 5 bases and J by 7 bases, and 15 bases separated the two germline ends. The CDR3 consists of 15 residues. Germline CDR1 reads LGHNA; CDR2 reads YSLEER. CDR3 region: CASSKVGIENSPLHF. The CDR3 nucleotides read TGCGCCAGCAGCAAGGTGGGGATTGAGAATTCACCCCTCCACTTT.

In DNA form, the CDR3 reads TGCGCCAGCAGCCAGAAAACAGGGGACTATGGCTACACCTTC. Translating it yields CASSQKTGDYGYTF. The J gene is TRBJ1-2, the V gene TRBV5-1; TRBD1 matches 7 bases. There are 14 residues in the CDR3. The ends lost 4 bases at V and 3 bases at J; junction bases unmatched: 6. Germline-derived CDR1 and CDR2 are SGHRS and YFSETQ.

Points on this clone: A read error may account for a junction end that differs from germline. The CDR3 sequence is CASREEAYEQYF. CDR3 sequence (DNA): TGTGCCAGCAGGGAAGAAGCCTACGAGCAGTACTTC. The V and J genes are TRBV2 and TRBJ2-7; D is uncertain. This CDR3 region has 12 residues. Germline assignment: CDR1 SNHLY and CDR2 FYNNEI.

This chain joins TRBV5-1 and TRBJ2-6, with TRBD2 identical over 8 bases. V lost 0 bases to trimming and J lost 4 bases; unmatched junction nucleotides: 6. The V gene's germline CDR1 is SGHRS and CDR2 YFSETQ. CDR3 length: 17 amino acids. The DNA for the CDR3 is TGCGCCAGCAGCTTGGGTAGCGGGAAGAACGGGGCCAACGTCCTGACTTTC. It yields the protein CASSLGSGKNGANVLTF.

The chain recombines TRBV2 with TRBJ1-4, with D unclear. V was clipped by 5 bases and J by 8 bases, with 6 bases between them. Germline assignment: CDR1 SNHLY and CDR2 FYNNEI. CDR3 size: 11 residues. CDR3 sequence: CASSPVEKLFF. CDR3 coding DNA: TGTGCCAGCAGTCCCGTCGAAAAACTGTTTTTT.

This chain uses TRBV5-1 with TRBJ2-5; D call uncertain. Deletions cut 0 bases from V and 2 bases from J, with 14 bases between. Germline-derived CDR1 and CDR2 are SGHRS and YFSETQ. CDR3 size: 16 residues. In nucleotides, the CDR3 is TGCGCCAGCAGCTTGGCCGGCGTGGCAGGTCAAGAGACCCAGTACTTC. It translates to CASSLAGVAGQETQYF.

V gene TRBV4-1 combines with J gene TRBJ1-5; 8 bases match TRBD1. The CDR3 spans 18 residues. Germline V gene data show CDR1 as MGHRA and CDR2 as YSYEKL. V was pared by 2 bases and J by 1 base, with 10 bases of the junction left unmatched. For the CDR3, the DNA is TGCGCCAGCAGCCAACCCTGGCCCAGGGGGCAAAGCAATCAGCCCCAGCATTTT. It yields the protein CASSQPWPRGQSNQPQHF.

V is TRBV27 and J is TRBJ2-1; D uncertain. V dropped 6 bases and J dropped 7 bases, with 13 bases sitting between them. CDR1 MNHEY and CDR2 SMNVEV come from the germline V gene (reference sequence). The CDR3 runs to 13 residues. CDR3 sequence (DNA): TGTGCCAGCAGCCGACGAGACCAAAATGAGCAGTTCTTC. Protein sequence: CASSRRDQNEQFF.

The chain employs TRBV6-1 and TRBJ2-7; 9 positions agree with TRBD1. CDR1 is MNHNS, CDR2 SASEGT, per germline. The CDR3 contains 17 residues. J lost 3 bases, V lost 3 bases, and 12 bases had no gene match. The CDR3 here is CASSDQQRTGASYEQYF. The CDR3 DNA follows: TGTGCCAGCAGTGACCAACAACGGACAGGGGCAAGCTACGAGCAGTACTTC.

The chain's CDR3 is CAWSKGLSGNQPQHF. The CDR3, as DNA: TGTGCCTGGAGTAAGGGACTGTCGGGCAATCAGCCCCAGCATTTT. The chain joins TRBV30 to TRBJ1-5, with a tentative D call TRBD1 (5 bases). CDR3 length equals 15 residues. V was trimmed by 2 bases and J by 2 bases, leaving 13 bases between them. Germline V lookup: CDR1 GTSNPN, CDR2 SVGIG (reference sequence).

This chain joins TRBV2 and TRBJ2-1, with TRBD2 matching over 11 bases. This CDR3 is built from 15 residues. Germline CDR1 reads SNHLY; CDR2 reads FYNNEI. Trimming cost V 6 bases and J 2 bases; bases outside gene matches: 3. The CDR3: CASRLGLAAYNEQFF. CDR3 nucleotide sequence: TGTGCCAGCAGATTGGGACTAGCGGCCTACAATGAGCAGTTCTTC. The variable domain in full, completed from reference TRBV2 and TRBJ2-1, reads EPEVTQTPSHQVTQMGQEVILRCVPISNHLYFYWYRQILGQKVEFLVSFYNNEISEKSEIFDDQFSVERPDGSNFTLKIRSTKLEDSAMYFCASRLGLAAYNEQFFGPGTRLTVL.

The chain couples TRBV28 to TRBJ1-5; 7 positions match TRBD1. CDR1 and CDR2 from the germline V gene are MDHEN and SYDVKM. CDR3 length: 18 amino acids. J lost 0 bases, V lost 5 bases, and 13 bases had no gene match. The CDR3 loop is CASSHPLGQKYSNQPQHF. CDR3 nucleotides: TGTGCCAGCAGTCATCCCCTGGGACAGAAATATAGCAATCAGCCCCAGCATTTT. The entire variable domain, with the rest obtained from reference TRBV28 and TRBJ1-5, is as follows: DVKVTQSSRYLVKRTGEKVFLECVQDMDHENMFWYRQDPGLGLRLIYFSYDVKMKEKGDIPEGYSVSREKKERFSLILESASTNQTSMYLCASSHPLGQKYSNQPQHFGDGTRLSIL.

This CDR3 is CASSSSPEVASTGELFF. CDR3 sequence (DNA): TGTGCCAGCAGCTCCTCGCCCGAGGTAGCGAGCACCGGGGAGCTGTTTTTT. The rearrangement joins TRBV7-9 to TRBJ2-2, with a possible D match to TRBD2 (5 bases). Germline CDR1 reads SEHNR; CDR2 reads FQNEAQ (reference sequence). V was pared by 4 bases and J by 4 bases, with 19 bases between. This CDR3 region has 17 residues.